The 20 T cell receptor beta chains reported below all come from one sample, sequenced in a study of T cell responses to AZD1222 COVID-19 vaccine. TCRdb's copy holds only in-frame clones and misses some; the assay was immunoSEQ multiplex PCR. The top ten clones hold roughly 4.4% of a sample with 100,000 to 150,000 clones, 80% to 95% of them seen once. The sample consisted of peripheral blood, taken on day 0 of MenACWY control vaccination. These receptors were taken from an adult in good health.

CDR3 bases: TGCAGTGCTAGTCCCCAATATAATTCACCCCTCCACTTT. Its translation: CSASPQYNSPLHF. This sequence joins TRBV20-1 and TRBJ1-6; D not certain. This CDR3 contains 13 residues. The germline V and J ends were trimmed by 3 bases and 4 bases, with 7 bases remaining between them. Germline-derived CDR1 and CDR2 are DFQATT and SNEGSKA (reference sequence).

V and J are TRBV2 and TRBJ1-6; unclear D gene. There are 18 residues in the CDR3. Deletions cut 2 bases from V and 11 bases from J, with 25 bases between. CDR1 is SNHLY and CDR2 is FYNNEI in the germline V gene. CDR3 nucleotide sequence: TGTGCCAGCAGTGAACACCTAATGACAAAGGGAACTAAGACACCCCTCCACTTT. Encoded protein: CASSEHLMTKGTKTPLHF.

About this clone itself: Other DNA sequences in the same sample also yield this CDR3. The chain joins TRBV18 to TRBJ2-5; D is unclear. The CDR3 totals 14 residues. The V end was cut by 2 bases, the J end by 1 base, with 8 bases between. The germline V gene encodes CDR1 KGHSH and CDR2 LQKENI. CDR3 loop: CASSPGTGQETQYF. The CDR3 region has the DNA TGTGCCAGCTCACCAGGAACGGGCCAAGAGACCCAGTACTTC.

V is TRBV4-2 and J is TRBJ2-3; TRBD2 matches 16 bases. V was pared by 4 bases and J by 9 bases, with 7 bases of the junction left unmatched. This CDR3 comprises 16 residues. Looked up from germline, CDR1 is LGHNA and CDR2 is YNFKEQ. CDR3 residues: CASSPEGTSGGGTQYF. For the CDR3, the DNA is TGTGCCAGCAGCCCCGAGGGGACTAGCGGGGGGGGAACGCAGTATTTT.

This CDR3 reads CASSPDAVLEQFF. CDR3 DNA sequence: TGCGCCAGCAGCCCGGACGCGGTATTGGAGCAGTTCTTC. The gene calls are TRBV5-1 and TRBJ2-1; D remains unclear. The CDR3 covers 13 residues. Germline V lookup: CDR1 SGHRS, CDR2 YFSETQ. V lost 4 bases and J 10 bases, leaving 15 bases between the germline ends.

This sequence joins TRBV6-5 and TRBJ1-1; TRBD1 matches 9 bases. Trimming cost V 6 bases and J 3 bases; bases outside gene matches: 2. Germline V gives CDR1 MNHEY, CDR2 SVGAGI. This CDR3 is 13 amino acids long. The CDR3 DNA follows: TGTGCCAGCAGACAGGGGGCGGACACTGAAGCTTTCTTT. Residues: CASRQGADTEAFF.

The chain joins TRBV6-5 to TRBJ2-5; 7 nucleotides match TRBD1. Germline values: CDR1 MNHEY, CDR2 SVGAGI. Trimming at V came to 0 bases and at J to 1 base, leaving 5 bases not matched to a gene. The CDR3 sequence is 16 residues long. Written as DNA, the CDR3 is TGTGCCAGCAGTTACTCACTGGGGACAGCCCAAGAGACCCAGTACTTC. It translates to CASSYSLGTAQETQYF.

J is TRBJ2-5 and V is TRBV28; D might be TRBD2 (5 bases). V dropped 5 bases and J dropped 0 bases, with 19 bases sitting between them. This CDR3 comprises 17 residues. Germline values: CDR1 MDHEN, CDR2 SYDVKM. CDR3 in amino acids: CASSPTLNSAYQETQYF. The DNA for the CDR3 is TGTGCCAGCAGTCCCACCCTTAATAGCGCCTACCAAGAGACCCAGTACTTC. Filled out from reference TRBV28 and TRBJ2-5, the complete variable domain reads DVKVTQSSRYLVKRTGEKVFLECVQDMDHENMFWYRQDPGLGLRLIYFSYDVKMKEKGDIPEGYSVSREKKERFSLILESASTNQTSMYLCASSPTLNSAYQETQYFGPGTRLLVL.

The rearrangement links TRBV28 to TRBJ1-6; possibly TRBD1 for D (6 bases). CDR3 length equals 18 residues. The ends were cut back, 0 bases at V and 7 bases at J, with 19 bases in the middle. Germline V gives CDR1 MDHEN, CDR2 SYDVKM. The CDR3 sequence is CASSLWLAGGAQNSPLHF. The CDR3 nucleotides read TGTGCCAGCAGTTTATGGTTGGCGGGGGGGGCGCAGAATTCACCCCTCCACTTT.

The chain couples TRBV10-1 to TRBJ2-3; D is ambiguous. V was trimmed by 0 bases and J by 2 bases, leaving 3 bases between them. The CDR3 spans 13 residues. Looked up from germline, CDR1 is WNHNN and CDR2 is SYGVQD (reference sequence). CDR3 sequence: CASSESATDTQYF. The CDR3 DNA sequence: TGCGCCAGCAGTGAGTCAGCCACAGATACGCAGTATTTT.

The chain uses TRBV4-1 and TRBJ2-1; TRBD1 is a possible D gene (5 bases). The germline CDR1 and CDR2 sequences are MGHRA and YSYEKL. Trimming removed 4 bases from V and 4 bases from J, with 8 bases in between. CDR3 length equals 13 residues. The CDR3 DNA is TGCGCCAGCAGCCGTGACAGTTACAATGAGCAGTTCTTC. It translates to CASSRDSYNEQFF.

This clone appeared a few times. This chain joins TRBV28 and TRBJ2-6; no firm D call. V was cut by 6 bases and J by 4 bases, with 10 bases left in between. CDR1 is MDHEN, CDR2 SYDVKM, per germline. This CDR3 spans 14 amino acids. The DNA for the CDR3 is TGTGCCAGCAGCCTTCCCGAAGGGGCCAACGTCCTGACTTTC. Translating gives CASSLPEGANVLTF. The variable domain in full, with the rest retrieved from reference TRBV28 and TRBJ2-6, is DVKVTQSSRYLVKRTGEKVFLECVQDMDHENMFWYRQDPGLGLRLIYFSYDVKMKEKGDIPEGYSVSREKKERFSLILESASTNQTSMYLCASSLPEGANVLTFGAGSRLTVL.

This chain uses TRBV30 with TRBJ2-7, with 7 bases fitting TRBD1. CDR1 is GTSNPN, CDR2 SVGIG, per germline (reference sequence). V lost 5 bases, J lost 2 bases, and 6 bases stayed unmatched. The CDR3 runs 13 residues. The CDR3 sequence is CAWADRDPYEQYF. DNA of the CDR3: TGTGCCTGGGCCGACAGGGATCCCTACGAGCAGTACTTC. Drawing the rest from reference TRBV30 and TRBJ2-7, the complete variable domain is SQTIHQWPATLVQPVGSPLSLECTVEGTSNPNLYWYRQAAGRGLQLLFYSVGIGQISSEVPQNLSASRPQDRQFILSSKKLLLSDSGFYLCAWADRDPYEQYFGPGTRLTVT.

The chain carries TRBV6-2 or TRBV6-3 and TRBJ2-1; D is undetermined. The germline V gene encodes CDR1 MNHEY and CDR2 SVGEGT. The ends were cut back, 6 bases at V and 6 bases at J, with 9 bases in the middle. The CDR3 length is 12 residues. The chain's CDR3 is CASSLFSNEQFF. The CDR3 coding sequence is TGTGCCAGCAGCCTTTTTTCCAATGAGCAGTTCTTC.

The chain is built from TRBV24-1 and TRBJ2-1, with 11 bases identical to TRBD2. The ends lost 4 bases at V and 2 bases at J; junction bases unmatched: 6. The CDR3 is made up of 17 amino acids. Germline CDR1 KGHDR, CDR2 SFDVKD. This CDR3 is CATSEGPGLAAYNEQFF. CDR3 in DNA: TGTGCCACCAGTGAGGGACCGGGACTAGCGGCCTACAATGAGCAGTTCTTC.

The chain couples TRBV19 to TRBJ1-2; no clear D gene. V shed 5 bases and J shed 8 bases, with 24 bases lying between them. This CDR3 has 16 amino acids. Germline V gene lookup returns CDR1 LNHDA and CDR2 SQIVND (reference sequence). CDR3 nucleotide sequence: TGTGCCAGTAGTCCCCTAGGACTCAGAGAGGCGTGGGGCTACACCTTC. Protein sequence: CASSPLGLREAWGYTF.

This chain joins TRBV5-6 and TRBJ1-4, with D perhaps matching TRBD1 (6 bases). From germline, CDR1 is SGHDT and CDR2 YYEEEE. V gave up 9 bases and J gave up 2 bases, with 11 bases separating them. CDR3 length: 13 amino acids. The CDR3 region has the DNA TGTGCCATCCAGGGGTGGACTAATGAAAAACTGTTTTTT. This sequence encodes CAIQGWTNEKLFF.

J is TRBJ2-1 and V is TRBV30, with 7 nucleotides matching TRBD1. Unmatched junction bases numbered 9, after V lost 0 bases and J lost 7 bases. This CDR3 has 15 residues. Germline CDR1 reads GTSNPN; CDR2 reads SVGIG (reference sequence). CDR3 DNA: TGTGCCTGGAGTGTATTAGGGGGCTCGGGGAATGAGCAGTTCTTC. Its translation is CAWSVLGGSGNEQFF.

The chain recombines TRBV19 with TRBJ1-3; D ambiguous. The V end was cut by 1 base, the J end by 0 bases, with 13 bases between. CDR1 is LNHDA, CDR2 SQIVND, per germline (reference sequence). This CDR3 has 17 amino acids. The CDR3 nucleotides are TGTGCCAGTAGTATAGTTGGCCGCAGCGACTCTGGAAACACCATATATTTT. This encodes CASSIVGRSDSGNTIYF.

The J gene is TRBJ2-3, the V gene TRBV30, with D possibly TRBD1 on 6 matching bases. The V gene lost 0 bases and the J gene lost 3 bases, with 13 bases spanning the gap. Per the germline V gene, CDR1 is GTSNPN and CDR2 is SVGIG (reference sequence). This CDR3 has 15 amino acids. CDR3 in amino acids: CAWSVLEGGTDTQYF. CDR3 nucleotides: TGTGCCTGGAGTGTACTAGAAGGGGGTACAGATACGCAGTATTTT.